The clone carrying this TCR beta chain appeared many times. Its antigen is undetermined. Clones were sequenced by immunoSEQ multiplex PCR, and TCRdb holds only the in-frame ones, with some missing. There are some 25,000 clones in the sample, none observed a single time. The record originates from a study of T cell clonality in common variable immunodeficiency. Study-level points and caveats: What drives increased CVID clonality needs T cell subpopulation sequencing. In common variable immunodeficiency, TCR beta chains reportedly carried fewer deletions and N-nucleotide insertions.

This sequence originates from a human donor with common variable immunodeficiency. The sequenced material came from peripheral blood mononuclear cells.

CDR3 residues: CASSIQDNPYEQYF. CDR3 DNA, as far as it was read: TGTGCCAGTAGTATTCAGGACAACCCCTACGAG. This sequence joins TRBV19 and TRBJ2-7; a weak D match, TRBD1 (5 bases). Read data end 3 residues before the CDR3 end; the end is taken from the germline J gene. The V gene's germline CDR1 is LNHDA and CDR2 SQIVND (reference sequence). CDR3 size: 14 residues. Trimming pared 3 bases from V and 2 bases from J, leaving 11 bases between.